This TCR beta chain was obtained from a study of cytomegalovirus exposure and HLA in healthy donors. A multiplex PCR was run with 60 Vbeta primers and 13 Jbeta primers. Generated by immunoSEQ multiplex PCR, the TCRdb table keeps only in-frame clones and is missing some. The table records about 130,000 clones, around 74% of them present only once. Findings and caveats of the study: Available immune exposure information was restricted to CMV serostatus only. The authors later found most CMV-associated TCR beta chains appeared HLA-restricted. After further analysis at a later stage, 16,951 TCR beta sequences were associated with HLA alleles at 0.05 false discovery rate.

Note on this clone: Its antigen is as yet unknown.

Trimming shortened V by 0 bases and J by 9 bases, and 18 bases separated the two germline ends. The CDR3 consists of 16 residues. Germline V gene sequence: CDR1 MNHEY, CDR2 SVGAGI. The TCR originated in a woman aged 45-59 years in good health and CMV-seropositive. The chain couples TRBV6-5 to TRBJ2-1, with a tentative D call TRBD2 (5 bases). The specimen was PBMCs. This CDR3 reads CASSYSFAGSTGEQFF. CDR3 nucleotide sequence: TGTGCCAGCAGTTACTCGTTCGCGGGTTCAACGGGTGAGCAGTTCTTC.